This TCR beta chain came from a study of cytomegalovirus exposure and HLA in healthy donors. Findings and caveats of the study: The classifier reportedly diagnosed cytomegalovirus status with high sensitivity and specificity.

This table comes from immunoSEQ multiplex PCR, and its TCRdb copy is limited to in-frame clones, with some not included. The sample lists fewer than 400,000 clones, roughly 90% occurring once. Germline loops: CDR1 MNHEY, CDR2 SMNVEV (reference sequence). The CDR3 contains 13 residues. V lost 8 bases to trimming and J lost 0 bases, with 10 bases between them. Worth noting for this clone: Its specificity is not known.

The source material was PBMCs. J is TRBJ1-1 and V is TRBV27; D unresolved. The TCR was taken from a man aged 25 to 45 in good health and CMV-seronegative. The CDR3 loop is CASGRVMNTEAFF. CDR3 nucleotides: TGTGCCAGCGGGAGGGTTATGAACACTGAAGCTTTCTTT.